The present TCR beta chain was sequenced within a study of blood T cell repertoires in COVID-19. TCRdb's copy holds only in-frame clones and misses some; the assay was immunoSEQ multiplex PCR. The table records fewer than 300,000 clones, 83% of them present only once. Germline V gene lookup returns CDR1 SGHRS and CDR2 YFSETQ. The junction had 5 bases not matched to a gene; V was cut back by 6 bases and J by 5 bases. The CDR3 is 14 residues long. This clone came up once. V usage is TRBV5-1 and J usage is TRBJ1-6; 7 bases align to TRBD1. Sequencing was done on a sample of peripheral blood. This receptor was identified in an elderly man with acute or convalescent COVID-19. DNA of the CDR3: TGCGCCAGCAAACGGACAGGCGATAATTCACCCCTCCACTTT. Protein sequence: CASKRTGDNSPLHF.